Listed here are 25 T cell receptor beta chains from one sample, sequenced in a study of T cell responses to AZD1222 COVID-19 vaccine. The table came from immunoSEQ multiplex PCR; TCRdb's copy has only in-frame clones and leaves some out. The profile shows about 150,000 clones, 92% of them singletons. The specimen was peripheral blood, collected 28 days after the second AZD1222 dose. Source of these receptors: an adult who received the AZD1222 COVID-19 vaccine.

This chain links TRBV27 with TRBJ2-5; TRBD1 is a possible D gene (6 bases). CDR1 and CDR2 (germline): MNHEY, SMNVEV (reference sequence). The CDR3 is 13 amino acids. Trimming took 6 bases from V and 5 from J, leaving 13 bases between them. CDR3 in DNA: TGTGCCAGCAGCCACAGGGAGAGGGAGACCCAGTACTTC. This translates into CASSHRERETQYF.

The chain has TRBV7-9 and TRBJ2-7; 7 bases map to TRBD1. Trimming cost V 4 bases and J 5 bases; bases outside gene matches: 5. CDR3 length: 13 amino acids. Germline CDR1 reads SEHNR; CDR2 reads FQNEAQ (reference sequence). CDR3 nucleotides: TGTGCCAGCAGCTATCGCCAGGGGGACGAGCAGTACTTC. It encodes CASSYRQGDEQYF. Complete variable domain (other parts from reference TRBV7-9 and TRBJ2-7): DTGVSQNPRHKITKRGQNVTFRCDPISEHNRLYWYRQTLGQGPEFLTYFQNEAQLEKSRLLSDRFSAERPKGSFSTLEIQRTEQGDSAMYLCASSYRQGDEQYFGPGTRLTVT.

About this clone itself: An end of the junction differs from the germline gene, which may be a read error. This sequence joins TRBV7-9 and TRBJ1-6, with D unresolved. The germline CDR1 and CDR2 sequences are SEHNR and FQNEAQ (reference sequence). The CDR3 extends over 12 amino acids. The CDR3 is CASNLGASPLHF. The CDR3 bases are TGTGCCAGCAACTTAGGTGCTTCACCCCTCCACTTT.

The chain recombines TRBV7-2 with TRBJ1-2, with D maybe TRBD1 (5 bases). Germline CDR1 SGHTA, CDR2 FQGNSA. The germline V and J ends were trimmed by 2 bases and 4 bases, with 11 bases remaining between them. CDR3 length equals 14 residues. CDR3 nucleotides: TGTGCCAGCAGCTTAAACACAGGCCTCTATGGCTACACCTTC. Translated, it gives CASSLNTGLYGYTF. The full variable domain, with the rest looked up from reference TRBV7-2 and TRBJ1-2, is GAGVSQSPSNKVTEKGKDVELRCDPISGHTALYWYRQSLGQGLEFLIYFQGNSAPDKSGLPSDRFSAERTGGSVSTLTIQRTQQEDSAVYLCASSLNTGLYGYTFGSGTRLTVV.

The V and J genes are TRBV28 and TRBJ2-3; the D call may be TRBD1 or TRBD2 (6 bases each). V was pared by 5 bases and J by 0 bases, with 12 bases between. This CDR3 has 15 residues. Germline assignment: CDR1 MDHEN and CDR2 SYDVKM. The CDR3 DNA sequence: TGTGCCAGCAGTCCGCCCGGGGGCAGCACAGATACGCAGTATTTT. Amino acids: CASSPPGGSTDTQYF.

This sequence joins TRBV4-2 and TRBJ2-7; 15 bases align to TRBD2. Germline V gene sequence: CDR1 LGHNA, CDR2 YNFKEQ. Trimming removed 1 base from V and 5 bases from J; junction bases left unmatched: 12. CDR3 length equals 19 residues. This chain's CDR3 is CASSQVPGLAGGGAHEQYF. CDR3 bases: TGTGCCAGCAGCCAAGTTCCGGGACTAGCGGGAGGAGGGGCCCACGAGCAGTACTTC.

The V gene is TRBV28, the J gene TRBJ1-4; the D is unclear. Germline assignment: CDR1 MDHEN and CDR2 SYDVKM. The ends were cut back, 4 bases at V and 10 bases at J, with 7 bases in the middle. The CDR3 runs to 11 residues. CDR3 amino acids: CASSSEVKLFF. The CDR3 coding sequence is TGTGCCAGCAGTTCCGAGGTAAAACTGTTTTTT.

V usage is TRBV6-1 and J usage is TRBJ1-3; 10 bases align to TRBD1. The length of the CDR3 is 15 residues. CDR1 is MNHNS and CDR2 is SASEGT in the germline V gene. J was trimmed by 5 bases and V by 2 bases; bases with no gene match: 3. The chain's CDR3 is CASSEPGQGRNTIYF. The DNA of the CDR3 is TGTGCCAGCAGTGAACCGGGACAGGGGAGAAACACCATATATTTT.

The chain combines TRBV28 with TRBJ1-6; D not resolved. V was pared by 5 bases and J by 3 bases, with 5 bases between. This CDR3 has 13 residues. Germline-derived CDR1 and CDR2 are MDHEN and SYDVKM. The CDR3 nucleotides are TGTGCCAGCAGTCCCCTCTATAATTCACCCCTCCACTTT. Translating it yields CASSPLYNSPLHF.

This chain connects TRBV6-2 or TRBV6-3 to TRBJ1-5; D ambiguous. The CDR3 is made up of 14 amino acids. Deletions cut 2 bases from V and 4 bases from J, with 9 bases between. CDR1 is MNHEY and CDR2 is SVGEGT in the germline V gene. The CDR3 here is CASSYRALNQPQHF. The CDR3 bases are TGTGCCAGCAGTTACAGGGCCCTTAATCAGCCCCAGCATTTT.

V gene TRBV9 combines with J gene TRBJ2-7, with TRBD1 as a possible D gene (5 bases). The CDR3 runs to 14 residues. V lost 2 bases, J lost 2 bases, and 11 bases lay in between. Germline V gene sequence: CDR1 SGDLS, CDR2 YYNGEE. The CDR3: CASSVTPGTYEQYF. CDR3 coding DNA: TGTGCCAGCAGCGTGACGCCAGGGACCTACGAGCAGTACTTC.

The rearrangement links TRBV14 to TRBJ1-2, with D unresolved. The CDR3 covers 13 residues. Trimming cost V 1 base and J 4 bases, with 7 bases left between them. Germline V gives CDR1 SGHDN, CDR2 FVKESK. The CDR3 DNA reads TGTGCCAGCAGCCAAGTTGGGCTCTATGGCTACACCTTC. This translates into CASSQVGLYGYTF.

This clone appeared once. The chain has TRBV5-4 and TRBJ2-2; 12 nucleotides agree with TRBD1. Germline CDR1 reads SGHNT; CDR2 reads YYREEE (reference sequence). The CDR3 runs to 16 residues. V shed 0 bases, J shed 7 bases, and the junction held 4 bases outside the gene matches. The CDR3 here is CASSLGGQGAVGELFF. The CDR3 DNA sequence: TGTGCCAGCAGCTTGGGGGGACAGGGGGCGGTCGGGGAGCTGTTTTTT.

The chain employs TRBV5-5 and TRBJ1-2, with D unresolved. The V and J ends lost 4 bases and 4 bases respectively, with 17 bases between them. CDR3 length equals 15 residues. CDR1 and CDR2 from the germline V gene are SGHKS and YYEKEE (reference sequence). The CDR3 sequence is CASSPVVGAIYGYTF. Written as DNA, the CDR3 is TGTGCCAGCAGCCCGGTAGTGGGCGCGATCTATGGCTACACCTTC.

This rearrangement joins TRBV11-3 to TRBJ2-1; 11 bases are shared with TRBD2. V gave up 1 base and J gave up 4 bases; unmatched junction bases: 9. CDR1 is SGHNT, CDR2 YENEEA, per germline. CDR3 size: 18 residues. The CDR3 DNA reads TGTGCCAGCAGCTTAGGTAGCGGGAGGGCAGGGGGGTACAATGAGCAGTTCTTC. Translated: CASSLGSGRAGGYNEQFF.

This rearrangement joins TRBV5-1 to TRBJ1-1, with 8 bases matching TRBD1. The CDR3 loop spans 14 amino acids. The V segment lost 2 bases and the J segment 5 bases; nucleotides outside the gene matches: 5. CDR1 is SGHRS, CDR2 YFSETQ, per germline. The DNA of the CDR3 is TGCGCCAGCAGCTTACAGGGGGGATGGACTGAAGCTTTCTTT. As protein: CASSLQGGWTEAFF.

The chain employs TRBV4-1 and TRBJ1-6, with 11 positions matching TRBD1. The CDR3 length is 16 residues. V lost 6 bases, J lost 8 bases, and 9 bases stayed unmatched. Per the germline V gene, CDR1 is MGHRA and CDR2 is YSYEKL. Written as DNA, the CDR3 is TGCGCCAGCAGACAAAGGACAGGGGGCGGTGATTCACCCCTCCACTTT. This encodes CASRQRTGGGDSPLHF.

The CDR3 is CASSQTPLEAFF. The CDR3, as DNA: TGTGCCAGCAGCCAGACACCGCTTGAAGCTTTCTTT. The chain carries TRBV3-1 (or the pseudogene TRBV3-2) and TRBJ1-1; D is unresolved. Germline V gives CDR1 LGHDT, CDR2 YNNKEL (reference sequence). The CDR3 is 12 residues long. The V and J ends lost 3 bases and 7 bases respectively, with 9 bases between them.

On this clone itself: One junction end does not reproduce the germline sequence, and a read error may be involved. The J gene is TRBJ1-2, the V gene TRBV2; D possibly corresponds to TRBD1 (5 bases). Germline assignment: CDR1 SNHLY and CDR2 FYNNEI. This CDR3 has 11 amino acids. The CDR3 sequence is CAGREDYGYTF. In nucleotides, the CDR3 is TGTGCCGGCAGGGAAGACTATGGCTACACCTTC. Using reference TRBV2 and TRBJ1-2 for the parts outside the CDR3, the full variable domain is EPEVTQTPSHQVTQMGQEVILRCVPISNHLYFYWYRQILGQKVEFLVSFYNNEISEKSEIFDDQFSVERPDGSNFTLKIRSTKLEDSAMYFCAGREDYGYTFGSGTRLTVV.

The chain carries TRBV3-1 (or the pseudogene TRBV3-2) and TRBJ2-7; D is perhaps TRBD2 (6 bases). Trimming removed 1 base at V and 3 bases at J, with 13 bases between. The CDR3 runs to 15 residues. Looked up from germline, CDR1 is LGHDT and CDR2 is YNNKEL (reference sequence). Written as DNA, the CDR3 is TGTGCCAGCAGCCAAGGGGTCGGGGGAGGCTACGAGCAGTACTTC. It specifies CASSQGVGGGYEQYF.

The CDR3 is CASSLGLGTAVVPQHF. CDR3 DNA: TGTGCCAGCAGTTTAGGGCTCGGGACAGCAGTTGTGCCCCAGCATTTT. The chain combines TRBV28 with TRBJ1-5, with 7 positions matching TRBD1. Germline lookup yields CDR1 MDHEN and CDR2 SYDVKM. The CDR3 spans 16 residues. V gave up 2 bases and J gave up 9 bases; unmatched junction bases: 13.

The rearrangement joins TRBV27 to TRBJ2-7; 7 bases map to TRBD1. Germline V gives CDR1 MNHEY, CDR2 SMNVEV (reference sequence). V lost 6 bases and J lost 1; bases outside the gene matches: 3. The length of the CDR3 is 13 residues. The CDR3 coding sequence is TGTGCCAGCAGACCACAGGGGTCCTACGAGCAGTACTTC. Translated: CASRPQGSYEQYF.

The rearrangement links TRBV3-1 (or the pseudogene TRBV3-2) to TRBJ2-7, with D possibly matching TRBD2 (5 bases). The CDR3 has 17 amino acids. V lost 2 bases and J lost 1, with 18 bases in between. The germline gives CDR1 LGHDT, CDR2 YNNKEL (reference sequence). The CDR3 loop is CASSQQGLREWSYEQYF. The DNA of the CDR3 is TGTGCCAGCAGCCAACAAGGGCTGAGGGAGTGGTCCTACGAGCAGTACTTC.

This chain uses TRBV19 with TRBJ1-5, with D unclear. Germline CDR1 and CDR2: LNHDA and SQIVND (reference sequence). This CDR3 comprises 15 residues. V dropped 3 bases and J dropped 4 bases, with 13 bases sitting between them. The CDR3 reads CASSIQDGDNQPQHF. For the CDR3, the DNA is TGTGCCAGTAGTATTCAGGACGGAGATAATCAGCCCCAGCATTTT. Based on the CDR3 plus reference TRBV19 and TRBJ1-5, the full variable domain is DGGITQSPKYLFRKEGQNVTLSCEQNLNHDAMYWYRQDPGQGLRLIYYSQIVNDFQKGDIAEGYSVSREKKESFPLTVTSAQKNPTAFYLCASSIQDGDNQPQHFGDGTRLSIL.

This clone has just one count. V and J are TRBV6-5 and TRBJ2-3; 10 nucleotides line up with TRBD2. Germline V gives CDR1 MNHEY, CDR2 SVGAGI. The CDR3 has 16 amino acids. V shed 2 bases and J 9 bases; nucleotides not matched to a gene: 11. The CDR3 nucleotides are TGTGCCAGCAGTTACGCCGGGACTAGCGTTCCTGGGACGCAGTATTTT. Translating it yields CASSYAGTSVPGTQYF.